The 22 T cell receptor beta chains below all came from one sample that was sequenced in a study of blood T cell repertoires in COVID-19 (dated by TCRdb to the early 2020s). The method behind the library was the immunoSEQ multiplex PCR assay. TCRdb took over this immuneACCESS table, retaining in-frame rearrangements with V and J assigned. Such tables are incomplete; in checked studies, under half of the missing clones stem from an unresolved V gene, and the remainder is unexplained. The sample table records about 270,000 clones; about four fifths of these occur just once. The top ten constitute approximately 6% of the sample. The sample consisted of peripheral blood. The receptors shown here come from a man older than 75 with acute or convalescent COVID-19.

The chain combines TRBV5-1 with TRBJ2-5; 8 bases map to TRBD2. J was trimmed by 2 bases and V by 0 bases; bases with no gene match: 3. The CDR3 is 15 amino acids. Germline CDR1 is SGHRS and CDR2 is YFSETQ. The CDR3 DNA reads TGCGCCAGCAGCTTGGAGGCTAGCGGGCAAGAGACCCAGTACTTC. Protein: CASSLEASGQETQYF. The variable domain in full, completed from reference TRBV5-1 and TRBJ2-5, reads KAGVTQTPRYLIKTRGQQVTLSCSPISGHRSVSWYQQTPGQGLQFLFEYFSETQRNKGNFPGRFSGRQFSNSRSEMNVSTLELGDSALYLCASSLEASGQETQYFGPGTRLLVL.

The chain joins TRBV28 to TRBJ2-1, with 11 bases fitting TRBD2. The CDR3 is 16 amino acids. V shed 10 bases and J 0 bases; nucleotides not matched to a gene: 8. Germline V gene lookup returns CDR1 MDHEN and CDR2 SYDVKM. CDR3 nucleotide sequence: TGTGCCACTCAGACTAGCGGGGTTAGCTCCTACAATGAGCAGTTCTTC. This sequence encodes CATQTSGVSSYNEQFF.

The CDR3 loop is CASSQDPGTSSYF. The CDR3 nucleotides are TGTGCCAGCAGCCAAGATCCTGGGACTAGCAGTTACTTC. The V call is TRBV3-1 (or the pseudogene TRBV3-2), the J call TRBJ2-7; 9 nucleotides match TRBD2. CDR3 length: 13 residues. The germline V gene encodes CDR1 LGHDT and CDR2 YNNKEL (reference sequence). After removal of 0 bases from V and 13 bases from J, the junction contained 7 bases not matched to a gene.

This sequence joins TRBV24-1 and TRBJ1-5; D unresolved. Germline V gene sequence: CDR1 KGHDR, CDR2 SFDVKD. V lost 3 bases, J lost 6 bases, and 11 bases lay in between. The CDR3 is made up of 14 amino acids. CDR3 DNA sequence: TGTGCCACCAGTGATCCAGGAGGCGGTCAGCCCCAGCATTTT. Its protein is CATSDPGGGQPQHF.

The CDR3 DNA follows: TGTGCCAGCAGCTTATCGGGGGTTGTCTACGAGCAGTACTTC. It encodes CASSLSGVVYEQYF. This chain links TRBV7-8 with TRBJ2-7; a weak D match, TRBD2 (6 bases). The CDR3 is 14 residues long. Trimming cost V 2 bases and J 3 bases, with 11 bases left between them. Per the germline V gene, CDR1 is SGHVS and CDR2 is FQNEAQ.

The chain recombines TRBV3-1 (or the pseudogene TRBV3-2) with TRBJ2-5; perhaps TRBD2 as D (6 bases). CDR3 length equals 14 residues. Germline lookup yields CDR1 LGHDT and CDR2 YNNKEL (reference sequence). V lost 4 bases to trimming and J lost 5 bases, with 14 bases between them. The CDR3 DNA is TGTGCCAGCAGCCTACTTGGAGGGCGTGAGACCCAGTACTTC. Encoded protein: CASSLLGGRETQYF.

J is TRBJ2-7 and V is TRBV3-1 (or the pseudogene TRBV3-2), with D perhaps matching TRBD1 (7 bases). The germline V and J ends were trimmed by 4 bases and 0 bases, with 10 bases remaining between them. Germline assignment: CDR1 LGHDT and CDR2 YNNKEL (reference sequence). The CDR3 runs to 14 residues. CDR3 DNA: TGTGCCAGCAGCCCAGGGGGGTTCTCCTACGAGCAGTACTTC. Residues: CASSPGGFSYEQYF.

This chain uses TRBV7-2 with TRBJ2-7; 8 bases align to TRBD1. The CDR3 is made up of 12 amino acids. CDR1 is SGHTA, CDR2 FQGNSA, per germline. V shed 4 bases, J shed 7 bases, and the junction held 3 bases outside the gene matches. The CDR3 loop reads CASSWTGREQYF. The CDR3 DNA sequence: TGTGCCAGCAGCTGGACAGGGAGAGAGCAGTACTTC.

The chain has TRBV2 and TRBJ2-3, with TRBD2 matching 8 bases. Germline values: CDR1 SNHLY, CDR2 FYNNEI. Trimming took 5 bases from V and 4 from J; bases not matched to a gene: 11. There are 16 residues in the CDR3. CDR3 in amino acids: CASSIYGGGWADTQYF. The CDR3 DNA reads as TGTGCCAGCAGTATCTATGGCGGGGGGTGGGCAGATACGCAGTATTTT.

The CDR3 loop is CASGVQGGTDTQYF. In nucleotides, the CDR3 is TGTGCCAGCGGTGTCCAGGGGGGCACAGATACGCAGTATTTT. This rearrangement joins TRBV28 to TRBJ2-3; TRBD1 matches 7 bases. This CDR3 has 14 residues. The V segment lost 8 bases and the J segment 1 base; nucleotides outside the gene matches: 6. Germline V gene lookup returns CDR1 MDHEN and CDR2 SYDVKM.

The CDR3 here is CASSLPGTSQNEQFF. In DNA, the CDR3 is TGTGCCAGCAGCTTACCCGGGACTAGTCAGAATGAGCAGTTCTTC. The rearrangement uses TRBV5-4 and TRBJ2-1; 8 nucleotides agree with TRBD2. Trimming took 2 bases from V and 7 from J; bases not matched to a gene: 8. CDR1 is SGHNT, CDR2 YYREEE, per germline (reference sequence). This CDR3 is built from 15 residues.

J is TRBJ2-3 and V is TRBV19, with 8 bases aligning to TRBD2. V was pared by 0 bases and J by 0 bases, with 5 bases of the junction left unmatched. This CDR3 spans 17 amino acids. CDR1 is LNHDA and CDR2 is SQIVND in the germline V gene (reference sequence). CDR3 sequence reads: CASSIEALAASTDTQYF. The CDR3 bases are TGTGCCAGTAGTATAGAGGCACTAGCGGCTAGCACAGATACGCAGTATTTT.

This chain connects TRBV29-1 to TRBJ2-1; TRBD1 matches 7 bases. V lost 4 bases, J lost 8 bases, and 14 bases stayed unmatched. The CDR3 is 15 amino acids. Per the germline V gene, CDR1 is SQVTM and CDR2 is ANQGSEA. The CDR3 coding sequence is TGCAGCGTTGCCAAGAGACAGGGCTCGGCTGATGAGCAGTTCTTC. Its translation: CSVAKRQGSADEQFF.

The rearrangement joins TRBV4-1 to TRBJ1-4; D ambiguous. The CDR3 is made up of 17 amino acids. Germline CDR1 and CDR2: MGHRA and YSYEKL. V lost 5 bases, J lost 0 bases, and 16 bases lay in between. This chain's CDR3 is CASSKGRRSATNEKLFF. The CDR3 bases are TGCGCCAGCAGCAAAGGGAGGAGGAGTGCAACTAATGAAAAACTGTTTTTT.

Concerning this clone itself: This may stem from a read error, because a much larger clone lies one nucleotide away. Additional DNA sequences in this sample encode the identical CDR3. This chain uses TRBV5-1 with TRBJ2-7; TRBD1 might be the D (5 bases). Looked up from germline, CDR1 is SGHRS and CDR2 is YFSETQ. Trimming took off 2 bases at V and 2 bases at J, with 8 bases between the two ends. The CDR3 contains 13 residues. The CDR3 spells CASSLDRAYEQYF. The CDR3 DNA sequence: TGCGCCAGCAGCTTAGACAGAGCCTACGAGCAGTACTTC.

The gene calls are TRBV3-1 (or the pseudogene TRBV3-2) and TRBJ2-2, with D possibly being TRBD2 (6 bases). The V end was cut by 1 base, the J end by 4 bases, with 13 bases between. Per the germline V gene, CDR1 is LGHDT and CDR2 is YNNKEL (reference sequence). The CDR3 extends over 16 amino acids. The CDR3 DNA reads as TGTGCCAGCAGCCAAGGGTTCGGGGGAAGCACCGGGGAGCTGTTTTTT. Protein sequence: CASSQGFGGSTGELFF.

This clone has a single count. The rearrangement joins TRBV6-6 to TRBJ2-7; 7 bases agree with TRBD1. Unmatched junction bases numbered 12, after V lost 4 bases and J lost 6 bases. There are 15 residues in the CDR3. Per germline, CDR1 MNHNY and CDR2 SVGAGI (reference sequence). CDR3 amino acids: CASSSPGGAAGEQYF. The CDR3 DNA is TGTGCCAGCAGTTCCCCAGGGGGAGCGGCGGGCGAGCAGTACTTC.

This clone was seen a few times. The chain joins TRBV11-3 to TRBJ2-3; TRBD1 aligns across 12 bases. The CDR3 is 17 amino acids. In germline, CDR1 is SGHNT, CDR2 YENEEA. Germline trimming cut 5 bases from V and 4 bases from J; bases unmatched to any gene: 10. The CDR3 DNA sequence: TGTGCCAGCAGCGGTAGGACGGGACAGGGGGCCGCAGATACGCAGTATTTT. Its translation is CASSGRTGQGAADTQYF.

V usage is TRBV6-5 and J usage is TRBJ1-6; no definite D call. Trimming took 4 bases from V and 9 from J, leaving 10 bases between them. The CDR3 totals 13 residues. Germline V CDR1 and CDR2: MNHEY, SVGAGI. CDR3 nucleotide sequence: TGTGCCAGCAGTTCCCAGGCGGGTTCACCCCTCCACTTT. It translates to CASSSQAGSPLHF.

The V call is TRBV5-1, the J call TRBJ2-7; D is perhaps TRBD2 (6 bases). Germline V gives CDR1 SGHRS, CDR2 YFSETQ. The CDR3 contains 16 residues. Trimming took off 0 bases at V and 3 bases at J, with 16 bases between the two ends. The chain's CDR3 is CASSLGVGGGLYEQYF. The CDR3 region has the DNA TGCGCCAGCAGCTTGGGAGTGGGGGGTGGCCTCTACGAGCAGTACTTC.

In its sample, this clone was seen a few times. The chain recombines TRBV3-1 (or the pseudogene TRBV3-2) with TRBJ2-3; D ambiguous. Trimming took 4 bases from V and 7 from J, leaving 15 bases between them. CDR1 LGHDT and CDR2 YNNKEL come from the germline V gene (reference sequence). This CDR3 is 14 amino acids long. The CDR3 sequence is CASSLGSARNTQYF. The CDR3 DNA sequence: TGTGCCAGCAGCCTAGGAAGCGCCCGAAATACGCAGTATTTT.

This chain uses TRBV2 with TRBJ2-1; D remains unclear. Trimming shortened V by 6 bases and J by 8 bases, and 8 bases separated the two germline ends. The CDR3 extends over 11 amino acids. Germline-derived CDR1 and CDR2 are SNHLY and FYNNEI. The CDR3 DNA is TGTGCCAGCAGAACAGTCGATGAGCAGTTCTTC. Translated, it gives CASRTVDEQFF.